The clone carrying this T cell receptor beta chain has more than one count but fewer than ten. No antigen is known for it. Generated by immunoSEQ multiplex PCR, the TCRdb table keeps only in-frame clones and is missing some. In the table there are more than 75,000 clones, about four fifths of which are singletons. Chemo-refractory metastatic non-small-cell lung cancer patients received focal radiation with ipilimumab CTLA-4 blockade. The CDR3 is made up of 15 amino acids. The germline V gene encodes CDR1 LNHDA and CDR2 SQIVND (reference sequence). The V gene lost 5 bases and the J gene lost 0 bases, with 12 bases spanning the gap. The source of the sample is a study of radiotherapy plus CTLA-4 blockade in lung cancer. Overall study context: For about 18% of patients, objective responses occurred, and approximately 31% had disease control.

Study conclusions and caveats: Alongside interferon-beta, early blood T cell clone dynamics were reportedly the best predictor of response. TCR clones originating in tumors grew in number in blood after radiotherapy plus ipilimumab.

Sequencing used peripheral blood, obtained from a patient treated with radiotherapy plus ipilimumab. The receptor's source is a human donor with non-small cell lung cancer that progressed on radiotherapy plus ipilimumab. The genes are TRBV19 and TRBJ2-3; D perhaps matches TRBD2 (5 bases). The CDR3 DNA follows: TGTGCCAGTAGTTCCAACGGGGATAGCACAGATACGCAGTATTTT. It specifies CASSSNGDSTDTQYF.